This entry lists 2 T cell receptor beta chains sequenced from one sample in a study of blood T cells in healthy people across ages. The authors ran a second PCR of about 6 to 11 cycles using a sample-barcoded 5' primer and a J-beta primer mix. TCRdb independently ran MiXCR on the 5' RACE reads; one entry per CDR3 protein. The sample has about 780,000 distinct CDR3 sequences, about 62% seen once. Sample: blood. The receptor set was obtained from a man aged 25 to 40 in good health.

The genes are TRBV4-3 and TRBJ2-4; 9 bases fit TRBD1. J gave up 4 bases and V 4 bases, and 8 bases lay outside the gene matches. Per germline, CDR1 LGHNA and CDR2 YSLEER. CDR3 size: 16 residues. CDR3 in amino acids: CASSPGVQGAKNIQYF. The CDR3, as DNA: TGCGCCAGCAGCCCAGGCGTACAGGGGGCAAAAAACATTCAGTACTTC.

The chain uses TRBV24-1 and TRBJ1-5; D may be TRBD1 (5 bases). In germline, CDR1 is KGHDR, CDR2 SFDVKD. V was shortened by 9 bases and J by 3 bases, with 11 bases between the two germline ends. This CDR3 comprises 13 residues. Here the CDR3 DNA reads TGTGCCACCGGGAGGGGAAACAATCAGCCCCAGCATTTT. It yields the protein CATGRGNNQPQHF.